One TCR beta chain is described in this entry. No antigen is known for it. These data come from a study of shared clonotypes between healthy human individuals. The wider study: With ages of 18 to 49, the donors were two women and three men. Overall study findings and caveats: The study found roughly 5.3% of naive CD4 clonotypes shared across a few donors. The study's rarefaction showed incomplete sorted-subset sequencing despite large depth.

Germline V gene lookup returns CDR1 MNHNS and CDR2 SASEGT. The CDR3 is 15 residues long. The V segment lost 7 bases and the J segment 2 bases; nucleotides outside the gene matches: 9. Using roughly 180 ng DNA, roughly 33,000 T cell genomes, the sorted-subset replicate PCRs were run. Libraries were prepared by immunoSEQ multiplex PCR; TCRdb keeps only in-frame clonotypes and omits some of them. The table includes under 600,000 clones, roughly 95% detected once. This TCR came from a woman in her twenties or thirties in good health. V is TRBV6-1 and J is TRBJ2-7; 9 bases match TRBD2. The sample comprised naive CD4+ T cells sorted from blood. The subset here: CD45RA+ positively selected. The CDR3, as DNA: TGTGCCAGCACCCTGACTAGCGGCCCTACCTACGAGCAGTACTTC. Amino acid sequence: CASTLTSGPTYEQYF.